Given below is one TCR beta chain in context. Its antigen is not known. Sequencing was performed with immunoSEQ multiplex PCR; in TCRdb, only in-frame clones are kept and a portion is missing. The table has roughly 150,000 clones, around nine tenths seen once. This sample is part of a study of T cell responses to AZD1222 COVID-19 vaccine. Study background: Investigators merged groups given second doses at roughly 4 or roughly 12 weeks.

Study conclusions and caveats: Baseline seropositivity occurred in only six or seven AZD1222 recipients. Clonal diversity may have been underestimated, and the donors were mostly white British, with more females than males. Repertoires in all cases were sampled only once the peak T cell response had passed.

Germline V gene lookup returns CDR1 SGHRS and CDR2 YFSETQ. This CDR3 has 13 residues. The V and J ends lost 0 bases and 4 bases respectively, with 8 bases between them. This TCR was sampled from an adult in good health. This chain links TRBV5-1 with TRBJ2-7; D is undetermined. Sample: peripheral blood, taken on day 0 of AZD1222 vaccination. CDR3 region: CASSLEVDYEQYF. The CDR3 DNA sequence: TGCGCCAGCAGCTTGGAGGTGGATTACGAGCAGTACTTC.